Following are 10 T cell receptor beta chains from one sample sequenced in a study of post-analysis software for immune sequencing data. Study-level findings and limits: In patients, roughly five TRBV segments were more frequent than in controls, with TRBV5-6, TRBV5-1 and TRBV20-1 among them.

Their antigen targets remain unknown. Built from TCR beta cDNA, the libraries had unique molecular identifiers in them. MiXCR, run by TCRdb on the PCR reads, gives a single entry per CDR3 protein. The profile shows 650,000 to 850,000 distinct CDR3 sequences, roughly 50% of them singletons. The source material was blood. All receptors come from a girl under 18 with multiple sclerosis.

This clonotype was seen more than once but under ten times. The rearrangement joins TRBV27 to TRBJ2-5, with 8 nucleotides matching TRBD1. The CDR3 length is 13 residues. Germline V gene sequence: CDR1 MNHEY, CDR2 SMNVEV (reference sequence). Germline trimming cut 4 bases from V and 11 bases from J; bases unmatched to any gene: 9. CDR3 loop: CASSSHRGSKQYF. CDR3 sequence (DNA): TGTGCCAGCAGTTCCCACAGGGGGTCCAAGCAGTACTTC.

DNA for the CDR3: TGTGCCAGCAGCTTGGTGGGGGTCGAGTTCTTC. It specifies CASSLVGVEFF. This rearrangement joins TRBV5-6 to TRBJ2-1; D is possibly TRBD1 or TRBD2 (5 bases each). The CDR3 totals 11 residues. Trimming cost V 0 bases and J 14 bases, with 9 bases left between them. Germline lookup yields CDR1 SGHDT and CDR2 YYEEEE.

The chain employs TRBV20-1 and TRBJ2-5; D is ambiguous. Germline CDR1 and CDR2: DFQATT and SNEGSKA (reference sequence). The V gene lost 7 bases and the J gene lost 0 bases, with 6 bases spanning the gap. CDR3 size: 11 residues. The CDR3: CSGKYQETQYF. The CDR3 coding sequence is TGCAGTGGGAAATACCAAGAGACCCAGTACTTC.

CDR3 nucleotide sequence: TGTGCCAGCAGTATGGGGGGTGGCAATCAGCCCCAGCATTTT. It is translated as CASSMGGGNQPQHF. The chain uses TRBV12-3 or TRBV12-4 and TRBJ1-5, with a tentative D call TRBD1 (5 bases). The CDR3 is 14 amino acids. The germline V and J ends were trimmed by 5 bases and 2 bases, with 10 bases remaining between them.

This clonotype turned up a few times. The rearrangement links TRBV6-6 to TRBJ2-5; maybe TRBD1 (6 bases). The germline V gene has CDR1 MNHNY and CDR2 SVGAGI (reference sequence). V was shortened by 6 bases and J by 5 bases, with 19 bases between the two germline ends. The CDR3 covers 15 residues. This chain's CDR3 is CASRTGTLRPETQYF. The CDR3, as DNA: TGTGCCAGCAGGACAGGAACCCTCCGGCCGGAGACCCAGTACTTC.

This clonotype appeared many times. The chain uses TRBV27 and TRBJ2-1, with D possibly being TRBD2 (6 bases). V lost 5 bases and J 3 bases, leaving 17 bases between the germline ends. Germline CDR1 reads MNHEY; CDR2 reads SMNVEV (reference sequence). The CDR3 runs to 16 residues. The CDR3 spells CASSTPGRGDYNEQFF. The CDR3 coding sequence is TGTGCCAGCAGTACCCCAGGGCGGGGAGACTACAATGAGCAGTTCTTC.

V and J are TRBV10-3 and TRBJ2-5; 9 bases are a match to TRBD2. V shed 3 bases and J 4 bases; nucleotides not matched to a gene: 9. The CDR3 sequence is 16 residues long. CDR1 is ENHRY and CDR2 is SYGVKD in the germline V gene. The CDR3 nucleotides read TGTGCCATCAGTGATAACTGGGCGGGAGGGCCAGAGACCCAGTACTTC. Translating gives CAISDNWAGGPETQYF.

The CDR3 DNA sequence: TGTGCCAGCAGAGCAACAGGGGGCCCTTACAATGAGCAGTTCTTC. Translating it yields CASRATGGPYNEQFF. The chain recombines TRBV6-5 with TRBJ2-1, with 9 bases matching TRBD1. V was clipped by 6 bases and J by 4 bases; unmatched bases: 7. CDR1 MNHEY and CDR2 SVGAGI come from the germline V gene. CDR3 length: 15 amino acids.

The V and J genes are TRBV29-1 and TRBJ2-5; possible D gene TRBD1, 5 bases. The CDR3 is made up of 11 amino acids. Germline V gives CDR1 SQVTM, CDR2 ANQGSEA. V lost 7 bases to trimming and J lost 4 bases, with 10 bases between them. The CDR3 DNA reads as TGCAGCGGGGGCACGCCAGAGACCCAGTACTTC. Its translation: CSGGTPETQYF. The full variable domain, its missing parts supplied by reference TRBV29-1 and TRBJ2-5, is SAVISQKPSRDICQRGTSLTIQCQVDSQVTMMFWYRQQPGQSLTLIATANQGSEATYESGFVIDKFPISRPNLTFSTLTVSNMSPEDSSIYLCSGGTPETQYFGPGTRLLVL.

The rearrangement links TRBV6-1 to TRBJ2-7; D is undetermined. The V gene's germline CDR1 is MNHNS and CDR2 SASEGT. Trimming removed 5 bases from V and 0 bases from J, with 14 bases in between. The CDR3 contains 15 residues. The CDR3 region is CASSTLGLSSYEQYF. As DNA, the CDR3 is TGTGCCAGCAGTACCCTGGGCCTTAGCTCCTACGAGCAGTACTTC.